The 30 T cell receptor beta chains below were found in one sample sequenced in a study of blood T cell repertoires in COVID-19. TCRdb keeps only in-frame clones here, not all; method: immunoSEQ multiplex PCR. The table includes about 31,000 clones, approximately 91% detected once. Source material: peripheral blood. These TCRs come from a man aged 55 to 69 with COVID-19, enrolled during active disease.

The rearrangement uses TRBV3-1 (or the pseudogene TRBV3-2) and TRBJ2-7; D is undetermined. V was pared by 1 base and J by 1 base, with 11 bases between. Germline V CDR1 and CDR2: LGHDT, YNNKEL (reference sequence). This CDR3 has 15 amino acids. The CDR3 here is CASSQGSTISYEQYF. In DNA, the CDR3 is TGTGCCAGCAGCCAAGGCAGTACGATTTCCTACGAGCAGTACTTC.

The V call is TRBV3-1 (or the pseudogene TRBV3-2), the J call TRBJ1-5; D is possibly TRBD1 (5 bases). The CDR3 runs 16 residues. The V gene's germline CDR1 is LGHDT and CDR2 YNNKEL (reference sequence). V was shortened by 4 bases and J by 4 bases, with 17 bases between the two germline ends. The CDR3 sequence is CASSRQRRGRNQPQHF. CDR3 nucleotides: TGTGCCAGCAGCCGACAGAGGAGAGGCCGGAATCAGCCCCAGCATTTT.

V usage is TRBV7-8 and J usage is TRBJ1-5; 8 bases align to TRBD1. Per germline, CDR1 SGHVS and CDR2 FQNEAQ. Unmatched junction bases numbered 3, after V lost 4 bases and J lost 4 bases. The length of the CDR3 is 14 residues. The DNA for the CDR3 is TGTGCCAGCAGCTCGGACAGGGAGAATCAGCCCCAGCATTTT. Its translation is CASSSDRENQPQHF.

As to this clone: The junction differs from germline at one of its ends, possibly a read error. The rearrangement joins TRBV25-1 to TRBJ1-2, with D tentatively TRBD1 (6 bases). The CDR3 runs 14 residues. Germline V lookup: CDR1 MGHDK, CDR2 SYGVNS. CDR3 nucleotides: TGTGCCAGCAGCCCAGGGAACCTTCTACAGGGCTACACCTTT. It yields the protein CASSPGNLLQGYTF.

This clone was recorded only once. The CDR3: CASSGLAGYEQYF. DNA for the CDR3: TGTGCCAGCAGCGGACTAGCGGGGTACGAGCAGTACTTC. This rearrangement joins TRBV27 to TRBJ2-7; 12 nucleotides agree with TRBD2. The germline V gene has CDR1 MNHEY and CDR2 SMNVEV (reference sequence). The CDR3 contains 13 residues. V trimming: 6 bases; J trimming: 4 bases; junction bases outside the gene matches: 1.

This chain joins TRBV19 and TRBJ2-1, with a weak D call TRBD1 (6 bases). V lost 3 bases and J lost 8, with 11 bases in between. This CDR3 has 13 amino acids. Germline lookup yields CDR1 LNHDA and CDR2 SQIVND (reference sequence). DNA of the CDR3: TGTGCCAGTAGTATGGGACCAGGGGATGAGCAGTTCTTC. It is translated as CASSMGPGDEQFF.

V and J are TRBV6-5 and TRBJ1-1; D may be TRBD1 (5 bases). Germline CDR1 reads MNHEY; CDR2 reads SVGAGI. This CDR3 has 16 amino acids. V lost 2 bases and J 2 bases, leaving 15 bases between the germline ends. In DNA form, the CDR3 reads TGTGCCAGCAGTTACGCGGGGGTGAGCGGAAACACTGAAGCTTTCTTT. Protein: CASSYAGVSGNTEAFF.

This chain uses TRBV10-1 with TRBJ2-3; D may be TRBD2 (6 bases). This CDR3 has 18 residues. Germline V gene lookup returns CDR1 WNHNN and CDR2 SYGVQD (reference sequence). Deletions cut 0 bases from V and 0 bases from J, with 16 bases between. The CDR3 DNA is TGCGCCAGCAGTGAGTCGGGAGGCTCCCTCCCCAGCACAGATACGCAGTATTTT. Residues: CASSESGGSLPSTDTQYF.

V usage is TRBV27 and J usage is TRBJ1-5; D is undetermined. Germline lookup yields CDR1 MNHEY and CDR2 SMNVEV (reference sequence). V lost 4 bases, J lost 0 bases, and 7 bases lay in between. The CDR3 loop spans 14 amino acids. The CDR3 is CASSSQASNQPQHF. CDR3 nucleotide sequence: TGTGCCAGCAGTTCTCAGGCTAGCAATCAGCCCCAGCATTTT.

The V call is TRBV9, the J call TRBJ2-7; TRBD2 aligns across 7 bases. Germline-derived CDR1 and CDR2 are SGDLS and YYNGEE. The CDR3 loop spans 15 amino acids. V was clipped by 2 bases and J by 4 bases; unmatched bases: 9. This CDR3 reads CASSVKGEGVYEQYF. The CDR3 DNA sequence: TGTGCCAGCAGCGTTAAAGGGGAGGGCGTATACGAGCAGTACTTC.

This chain joins TRBV4-1 and TRBJ1-5, with TRBD1 identical over 7 bases. J lost 9 bases, V lost 1 base, and 9 bases had no gene match. The CDR3 covers 15 residues. The germline gives CDR1 MGHRA, CDR2 YSYEKL. CDR3 sequence: CASSQVAGGLGPQHF. CDR3 coding DNA: TGCGCCAGCAGCCAAGTTGCAGGGGGACTAGGGCCCCAGCATTTT.

The rearrangement links TRBV6-5 to TRBJ2-3; maybe TRBD1 (5 bases). The germline V gene encodes CDR1 MNHEY and CDR2 SVGAGI. V was clipped by 10 bases and J by 0 bases, with 14 bases between them. The CDR3 covers 14 residues. The CDR3 reads CATDWGSSTDTQYF. CDR3 sequence (DNA): TGTGCCACCGATTGGGGCAGTAGCACAGATACGCAGTATTTT.

The chain carries TRBV29-1 and TRBJ1-4; D might be TRBD1 (6 bases). CDR3 length: 12 amino acids. The germline gives CDR1 SQVTM, CDR2 ANQGSEA. The chain's CDR3 is CSANLRGEKLFF. The DNA for the CDR3 is TGCAGTGCTAACCTCAGGGGCGAAAAACTGTTTTTT.

The chain is built from TRBV5-4 and TRBJ1-2; the D gene is possibly TRBD1 (6 bases). The CDR3 is 15 amino acids. Germline V gene sequence: CDR1 SGHNT, CDR2 YYREEE (reference sequence). Trimming took off 0 bases at V and 8 bases at J, with 17 bases between the two ends. CDR3 amino acids: CASSLAFVTTGGYTF. The CDR3 DNA sequence: TGTGCCAGCAGCTTGGCCTTCGTGACTACAGGGGGCTACACCTTC. The whole variable domain, filled in from reference TRBV5-4 and TRBJ1-2, reads ETGVTQSPTHLIKTRGQQVTLRCSSQSGHNTVSWYQQALGQGPQFIFQYYREEENGRGNFPPRFSGLQFPNYSSELNVNALELDDSALYLCASSLAFVTTGGYTFGSGTRLTVV.

This chain joins TRBV4-2 and TRBJ1-2; 7 bases align to TRBD1. CDR1 and CDR2 (germline): LGHNA, YNFKEQ. J gave up 7 bases and V 0 bases, and 11 bases lay outside the gene matches. The CDR3 totals 16 residues. This chain's CDR3 is CASSQDGRGRSSGYTF. The CDR3 bases are TGTGCCAGCAGCCAAGATGGAAGGGGGCGGTCGTCTGGCTACACCTTC.

V and J are TRBV25-1 and TRBJ1-1, with D possibly matching TRBD1 (6 bases). There are 14 residues in the CDR3. Germline V gives CDR1 MGHDK, CDR2 SYGVNS. V lost 7 bases and J 3 bases, leaving 15 bases between the germline ends. For the CDR3, the DNA is TGTGCCAGCAAATCTACAGGGAGGGACACTGAAGCTTTCTTT. Its translation: CASKSTGRDTEAFF.

The chain carries TRBV6-1 and TRBJ1-5, with D unclear. CDR1 and CDR2 from the germline V gene are MNHNS and SASEGT. This CDR3 contains 15 residues. Trimming left V 2 bases short and J 1 base short, with 9 bases between. Here the CDR3 DNA reads TGTGCCAGCAGTGAATCCCCCAGGAGCAATCAGCCCCAGCATTTT. It yields the protein CASSESPRSNQPQHF.

The V gene is TRBV2, the J gene TRBJ2-1, with 8 bases identical to TRBD2. Germline CDR1 SNHLY, CDR2 FYNNEI. Trimming took 7 bases from V and 13 from J; bases not matched to a gene: 12. The CDR3 runs 13 residues. CDR3 in amino acids: CASTPKGTRYQFF. The CDR3 nucleotides read TGTGCCAGCACCCCAAAGGGGACTAGGTATCAGTTCTTC.

The V call is TRBV4-2, the J call TRBJ2-2, with unresolved D. Trimming took 1 base from V and 4 from J, leaving 13 bases between them. The germline V gene has CDR1 LGHNA and CDR2 YNFKEQ. This CDR3 is built from 16 residues. The CDR3 nucleotides are TGTGCCAGCAGCCAAGCCGTACAGCTAATCACCGGGGAGCTGTTTTTT. Its protein product is CASSQAVQLITGELFF.

The gene calls are TRBV10-2 and TRBJ1-1; D gene ambiguous. The CDR3 runs to 14 residues. Trimming pared 1 base from V and 5 bases from J, leaving 11 bases between. The germline V gene encodes CDR1 WSHSY and CDR2 SAAADI. CDR3 sequence: CASSELRAGTEAFF. In DNA, the CDR3 is TGCGCCAGCAGTGAGTTGAGGGCAGGTACTGAAGCTTTCTTT.

V is TRBV28 and J is TRBJ2-3, with unresolved D. The CDR3 length is 11 residues. The ends were cut back, 4 bases at V and 6 bases at J, with 5 bases in the middle. CDR1 is MDHEN and CDR2 is SYDVKM in the germline V gene. The CDR3 DNA is TGTGCCAGCAGTTCTTATGATACGCAGTATTTT. Translating gives CASSSYDTQYF. Full variable domain (missing parts from reference TRBV28 and TRBJ2-3): DVKVTQSSRYLVKRTGEKVFLECVQDMDHENMFWYRQDPGLGLRLIYFSYDVKMKEKGDIPEGYSVSREKKERFSLILESASTNQTSMYLCASSSYDTQYFGPGTRLTVL.

The gene calls are TRBV11-2 and TRBJ1-6; 12 bases fit TRBD1. This CDR3 region has 16 residues. Germline CDR1 SGHAT, CDR2 FQNNGV. After removal of 4 bases from V and 11 bases from J, the junction contained 9 bases not matched to a gene. The CDR3 region is CASSSQRGQGATPLHF. The DNA of the CDR3 is TGTGCCAGCAGCTCCCAGAGGGGACAGGGGGCAACACCCCTCCACTTT.

CDR3 loop: CASSYSALNTGELFF. For the CDR3, the DNA is TGTGCCAGCAGTTACTCCGCTTTGAACACCGGGGAGCTGTTTTTT. The chain uses TRBV2 and TRBJ2-2; D not resolved. Trimming removed 5 bases from V and 1 base from J, with 11 bases in between. This CDR3 spans 15 amino acids. In germline, CDR1 is SNHLY, CDR2 FYNNEI.

The table lists this clone with a count of one. The chain is built from TRBV3-1 (or the pseudogene TRBV3-2) and TRBJ1-6; TRBD1 agrees at 8 bases. CDR3 size: 14 residues. The trim removed 3 bases at V and 11 bases at J, leaving 6 bases unmatched. CDR1 is LGHDT, CDR2 YNNKEL, per germline (reference sequence). The CDR3 spells CASSQPDRGTPLHF. The DNA of the CDR3 is TGTGCCAGCAGCCAGCCAGACAGGGGTACACCCCTCCACTTT.

V gene TRBV29-1 combines with J gene TRBJ1-4; 9 positions match TRBD1. CDR1 and CDR2 from the germline V gene are SQVTM and ANQGSEA. The CDR3 has 15 residues. V lost 7 bases and J lost 10; bases outside the gene matches: 16. In DNA form, the CDR3 reads TGCAGCGCCACACCCGGTACAGGGGGCGCCGGAAAACTGTTTTTT. Protein: CSATPGTGGAGKLFF.

The chain has TRBV7-2 and TRBJ1-3; 7 nucleotides align to TRBD1. The germline gives CDR1 SGHTA, CDR2 FQGNSA. V dropped 4 bases and J dropped 4; count of bases not matched to a gene: 10. This CDR3 has 16 residues. As DNA, the CDR3 is TGTGCCAGCAGCTCCCAGACAGGGTGGGAGGGAAACACCATATATTTT. Residues: CASSSQTGWEGNTIYF.

The chain couples TRBV5-6 to TRBJ1-2; 8 bases align to TRBD1. Losses at the gene ends were 0 bases for V and 8 bases for J; bases not matched to a gene: 6. Germline values: CDR1 SGHDT, CDR2 YYEEEE. The CDR3 is 14 amino acids. CDR3 in DNA: TGTGCCAGCAGCTTGGCCTACAGGGGGGAGGGCTACACCTTC. Translation gives CASSLAYRGEGYTF.

The gene calls are TRBV28 and TRBJ1-2; D may be TRBD1 (5 bases). The CDR3 has 13 amino acids. The germline gives CDR1 MDHEN, CDR2 SYDVKM. Trimming cost V 2 bases and J 8 bases, with 12 bases left between them. The DNA of the CDR3 is TGTGCCAGCAGTTTACCCAGGGCAGAGGGCTACACCTTC. Translation: CASSLPRAEGYTF.

The chain joins TRBV7-2 to TRBJ1-4, with 7 bases aligning to TRBD1. Germline-derived CDR1 and CDR2 are SGHTA and FQGNSA. The V segment lost 1 base and the J segment 10 bases; nucleotides outside the gene matches: 9. The CDR3 runs 15 residues. CDR3 coding DNA: TGTGCCAGCAGCTTAGTGGGACAGAGTGAGGGAAAACTGTTTTTT. It yields the protein CASSLVGQSEGKLFF. The whole variable domain, remainder taken from reference TRBV7-2 and TRBJ1-4, is GAGVSQSPSNKVTEKGKDVELRCDPISGHTALYWYRQSLGQGLEFLIYFQGNSAPDKSGLPSDRFSAERTGGSVSTLTIQRTQQEDSAVYLCASSLVGQSEGKLFFGSGTQLSVL.

The chain uses TRBV5-8 and TRBJ1-1; D unresolved. Between the trimmed V and J ends, which lost 4 bases and 1 base, there was a span of 14 bases. CDR1 SGHTS and CDR2 YDEGEE come from the germline V gene. The CDR3 extends over 15 amino acids. CDR3 nucleotide sequence: TGTGCCAGCAGCCGCCCTGGCGGGAAGAACACTGAAGCTTTCTTT. Translated, it gives CASSRPGGKNTEAFF.